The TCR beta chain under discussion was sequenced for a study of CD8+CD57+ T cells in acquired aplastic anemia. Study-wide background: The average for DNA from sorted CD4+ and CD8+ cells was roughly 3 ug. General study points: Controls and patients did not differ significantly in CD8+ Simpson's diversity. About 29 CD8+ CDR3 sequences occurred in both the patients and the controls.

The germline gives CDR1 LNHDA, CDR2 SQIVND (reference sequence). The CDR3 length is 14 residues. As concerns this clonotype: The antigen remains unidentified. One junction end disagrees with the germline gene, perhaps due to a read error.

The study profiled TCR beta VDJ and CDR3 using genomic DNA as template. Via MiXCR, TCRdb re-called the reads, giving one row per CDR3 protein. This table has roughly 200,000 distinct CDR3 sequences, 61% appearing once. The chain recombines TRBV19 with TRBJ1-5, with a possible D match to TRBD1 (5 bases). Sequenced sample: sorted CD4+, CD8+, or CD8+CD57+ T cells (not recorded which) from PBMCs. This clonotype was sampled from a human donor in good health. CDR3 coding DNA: TGTGCCAGTAGGATAGGGGAGAGCAATCAGCCCCAGCATTTT. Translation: CASRIGESNQPQHF.